This T cell receptor (beta chain) came from a study of shared clonotypes between healthy human individuals. Repertoires were generated with immunoSEQ multiplex PCR, while TCRdb's copy carries only in-frame clones and drops some. Of about 960,000 clones in the sample, 60% to 85% were seen once. Details on this clone: Antigen specificity is unknown.

Notes on the study in general: Non-shared clonotypes were found to have lower generation probabilities than the clonotypes that were shared by all four of the sorted-subset donors.

The receptor was isolated from a man aged 18 to 35 in good health. The sample comprised memory CD4+ T cells sorted from blood. The subset was: CD45RA-negative fraction.

CDR3 sequence (DNA): TGTGCCAGCAGCATGGCAGGGCGGGGAAACACCATATATTTT. Its protein product is CASSMAGRGNTIYF. The chain links TRBV21-1 to TRBJ1-3; TRBD1, the D gene given by the table, was not confirmed from the DNA. TRBV21-1 is a pseudogene locus. CDR3 length: 14 amino acids.